What follows are 15 T cell receptor beta chains derived from one specimen sequenced in a study of cytomegalovirus exposure and HLA in healthy donors. The PCR was carried out with 60 Vbeta primers and 13 Jbeta primers. TCRdb's table, derived via immunoSEQ multiplex PCR, lists solely in-frame clones and lacks some. The sample contains some 170,000 clones, more than 70% of which appear only once. Sequencing used PBMCs. The receptors originated from a man between 60 and 70 years old in good health and CMV-seronegative.

This chain joins TRBV29-1 and TRBJ2-1; D perhaps matches TRBD2 (6 bases). This CDR3 has 16 amino acids. V was cut by 7 bases and J by 0 bases, with 19 bases left in between. From germline, CDR1 is SQVTM and CDR2 ANQGSEA. CDR3 amino acids: CSAPLRAGSSYNEQFF. The DNA of the CDR3 is TGCAGCGCCCCACTCCGGGCGGGGAGCTCCTACAATGAGCAGTTCTTC.

This chain connects TRBV6-1 to TRBJ1-1, with D perhaps TRBD1 (5 bases). This CDR3 region has 14 residues. V lost 6 bases and J lost 4, with 15 bases in between. CDR1 is MNHNS and CDR2 is SASEGT in the germline V gene. CDR3: CASSLGGEGTEAFF. DNA for the CDR3: TGTGCCAGCAGCCTTGGAGGGGAGGGCACTGAAGCTTTCTTT.

This chain links TRBV7-2 with TRBJ2-7; TRBD2 might be the D (6 bases). Germline CDR1 reads SGHTA; CDR2 reads FQGNSA. V dropped 4 bases and J dropped 2 bases, with 18 bases sitting between them. There are 16 residues in the CDR3. The CDR3 reads CASSSQAGLLAYEQYF. CDR3 DNA: TGTGCCAGCAGCTCCCAAGCGGGCCTCCTAGCCTACGAGCAGTACTTC.

CDR3 loop: CASSFSYISYEQYF. The DNA of the CDR3 is TGTGCCAGCAGCTTCAGTTATATATCCTACGAGCAGTACTTC. This chain uses TRBV13 with TRBJ2-7; D is unresolved. Germline V gene sequence: CDR1 PRHDT, CDR2 FYEKMQ (reference sequence). Trimming shortened V by 3 bases and J by 1 base, and 10 bases separated the two germline ends. This CDR3 region has 14 residues.

The V gene is TRBV5-1, the J gene TRBJ2-3; 10 positions agree with TRBD2. V dropped 2 bases and J dropped 4; count of bases not matched to a gene: 4. This CDR3 region has 15 residues. CDR1 is SGHRS and CDR2 is YFSETQ in the germline V gene. CDR3 nucleotide sequence: TGCGCCAGCAGCTTCACTAGCGGGGACGCAGATACGCAGTATTTT. As protein: CASSFTSGDADTQYF.

The genes are TRBV11-2 and TRBJ2-7; 9 nucleotides agree with TRBD1. There are 14 residues in the CDR3. Germline CDR1 reads SGHAT; CDR2 reads FQNNGV. The J segment lost 3 bases and the V segment lost 5 bases, leaving 5 bases of the junction unmatched. Written as DNA, the CDR3 is TGTGCCAGCAGCGCCGGGACAGGGAGCTACGAGCAGTACTTC. It yields the protein CASSAGTGSYEQYF.

J is TRBJ2-5 and V is TRBV7-3; D is perhaps TRBD1 (6 bases). Germline CDR1 and CDR2: SGHTA and FQGTGA. V lost 2 bases to trimming and J lost 2 bases, with 12 bases between them. This CDR3 comprises 15 residues. The CDR3 region has the DNA TGTGCCAGCAGCTTAGGGCAGGGGATACAAGAGACCCAGTACTTC. Encoded protein: CASSLGQGIQETQYF.

The rearrangement uses TRBV6-5 and TRBJ1-5; 9 bases align to TRBD1. CDR1 and CDR2 from the germline V gene are MNHEY and SVGAGI. CDR3 size: 14 residues. The V segment lost 5 bases and the J segment 11 bases; nucleotides outside the gene matches: 10. CDR3 nucleotide sequence: TGTGCCAGCAGTACAGGGACAGGGACGGAGGCCCAGCATTTT. As protein: CASSTGTGTEAQHF.

The V gene is TRBV6-6, the J gene TRBJ1-2; 8 nucleotides line up with TRBD1. Germline assignment: CDR1 MNHNY and CDR2 SVGAGI (reference sequence). Unmatched junction bases numbered 8, after V lost 6 bases and J lost 8 bases. The CDR3 has 13 residues. The CDR3 DNA is TGTGCCAGCAGCCTGGACAGGGTGGGCGGCTACACCTTC. Amino acids: CASSLDRVGGYTF.

The chain uses TRBV19 and TRBJ2-5; the D gene is possibly TRBD2 (5 bases). Trimming cost V 5 bases and J 11 bases, with 18 bases left between them. CDR1 is LNHDA, CDR2 SQIVND, per germline (reference sequence). The CDR3 length is 13 residues. The CDR3 reads CASSWGEVEEQYF. In DNA form, the CDR3 reads TGTGCCAGTAGTTGGGGAGAGGTGGAGGAGCAGTACTTC.

V is TRBV14 and J is TRBJ2-7, with 11 nucleotides matching TRBD1. The CDR3 spans 17 residues. Germline assignment: CDR1 SGHDN and CDR2 FVKESK. Trimming at V came to 3 bases and at J to 6 bases, leaving 13 bases not matched to a gene. CDR3 sequence reads: CASSHPLEGTGGFEQYF. The DNA for the CDR3 is TGTGCCAGCAGCCATCCACTAGAGGGGACAGGGGGTTTCGAGCAGTACTTC.

The rearrangement joins TRBV29-1 to TRBJ2-5; 8 positions match TRBD2. The CDR3 is made up of 17 amino acids. Germline V gives CDR1 SQVTM, CDR2 ANQGSEA. With 2 bases clipped from V and 5 bases from J, the junction kept 16 bases outside the gene matches. CDR3: CSVEKYRASGPPETQYF. Here the CDR3 DNA reads TGCAGCGTTGAAAAGTATCGGGCTAGCGGGCCGCCGGAGACCCAGTACTTC.

This clone was detected only a few times. This chain links TRBV10-1 with TRBJ2-7; no clear D. The germline V gene has CDR1 WNHNN and CDR2 SYGVQD (reference sequence). This CDR3 region has 15 residues. V was cut by 2 bases and J by 3 bases, with 14 bases left in between. The DNA for the CDR3 is TGCGCCAGCAGTGAGAACGACTTGCCAGACTACGAGCAGTACTTC. This codes for CASSENDLPDYEQYF.

This clone appeared once. This rearrangement joins TRBV6-1 to TRBJ2-5, with 12 bases identical to TRBD1. The last part of the DNA fits TRBJ2-7 better; the J call may be wrong. Germline V gene lookup returns CDR1 MNHNS and CDR2 SASEGT. This CDR3 spans 15 amino acids. CDR3 bases: TGTGCCAGCAGACCGGGACAGGGGGCGCACAACGAGCAGTACTTC. Protein sequence: CASRPGQGAHNEQYF.

The chain uses TRBV7-2 and TRBJ1-2, with 12 bases aligning to TRBD1. V shed 4 bases, J shed 5 bases, and the junction held 8 bases outside the gene matches. The CDR3 length is 16 residues. Germline V gene sequence: CDR1 SGHTA, CDR2 FQGNSA. The CDR3 is CASSYGGQGALYGYTF. The CDR3 bases are TGTGCCAGCAGCTATGGGGGACAGGGGGCTCTGTATGGCTACACCTTC.